Below are 18 T cell receptor beta chains sequenced from a single sample in a study of blood T cell repertoires in COVID-19. Libraries were prepared by immunoSEQ multiplex PCR; TCRdb keeps only in-frame clonotypes and omits some of them. The profile shows 200,000 to 250,000 clones, just over 85% of them singletons. Specimen: peripheral blood. Source of these receptors: a man aged 30 to 45 who had recovered from COVID-19.

This sequence joins TRBV24-1 and TRBJ1-5, with no clear D. The germline V gene has CDR1 KGHDR and CDR2 SFDVKD. The CDR3 loop spans 15 amino acids. V was cut by 4 bases and J by 1 base, with 10 bases left in between. In DNA, the CDR3 is TGTGCCACCAGTGAAGGAGGTGGGAGCAATCAGCCCCAGCATTTT. Amino acid sequence: CATSEGGGSNQPQHF.

This chain links TRBV23-1 with TRBJ1-1, with 7 bases that match TRBD1. TRBV23-1 has ORF status, its function being uncertain. J gave up 3 bases and V 2 bases, and 18 bases lay outside the gene matches. The length of the CDR3 is 19 residues. DNA of the CDR3: TGCGCCAGCAGTCAACGGACAGGTGGTGCACCCGGGAGGGACACTGAAGCTTTCTTT. Residues: CASSQRTGGAPGRDTEAFF.

The gene calls are TRBV18 and TRBJ1-1, with TRBD1 as a possible D gene (5 bases). This CDR3 has 13 residues. The ends were cut back, 3 bases at V and 4 bases at J, with 9 bases in the middle. CDR1 KGHSH and CDR2 LQKENI come from the germline V gene. For the CDR3, the DNA is TGTGCCAGCTCACCGACGGGGGGCACTGAAGCTTTCTTT. It is translated as CASSPTGGTEAFF.

The chain links TRBV12-3 or TRBV12-4 to TRBJ2-3; D might be TRBD2 (5 bases). The CDR3 covers 13 residues. V lost 7 bases and J lost 4, with 12 bases in between. CDR3 in amino acids: CASKPRGPDTQYF. The CDR3 DNA sequence: TGTGCCAGCAAGCCCCGGGGTCCAGATACGCAGTATTTT.

J is TRBJ1-1 and V is TRBV15; D gene ambiguous. This CDR3 spans 14 amino acids. Per germline, CDR1 LNHNV and CDR2 YYDKDF (reference sequence). Trimming removed 0 bases at V and 2 bases at J, with 7 bases between. The CDR3 protein is CATSRDPVNTEAFF. The CDR3 DNA reads TGTGCCACCAGCAGAGACCCCGTAAACACTGAAGCTTTCTTT.

V and J are TRBV5-6 and TRBJ1-3; D may be TRBD1 (5 bases). The V gene lost 0 bases and the J gene lost 4 bases, with 17 bases spanning the gap. The germline V gene encodes CDR1 SGHDT and CDR2 YYEEEE. CDR3 size: 17 residues. The CDR3 spells CASSLDATEVSGNTIYF. CDR3 DNA sequence: TGTGCCAGCAGCTTGGATGCGACAGAGGTATCCGGAAACACCATATATTTT.

The sample holds one count of this clone. The junction shows a germline mismatch at one end, possibly a read error. V is TRBV3-1 (or the pseudogene TRBV3-2) and J is TRBJ1-2; no clear D. This CDR3 has 12 amino acids. Germline V gene data show CDR1 as LGHDT and CDR2 as YNNKEL (reference sequence). The DNA of the CDR3 is TGTGCCAGCTCATGGGCGAAAACGGACTCCCACTTC. The encoded protein is CASSWAKTDSHF.

In this sample, this clone turned up a few times. The chain has TRBV7-8 and TRBJ1-1; D is possibly TRBD1 (5 bases). The germline V gene has CDR1 SGHVS and CDR2 FQNEAQ. The CDR3 runs 11 residues. Deletions cut 1 base from V and 11 bases from J, with 8 bases between. The CDR3 is CASSLEGAAFF. CDR3 nucleotide sequence: TGTGCCAGCAGCTTAGAAGGGGCGGCTTTCTTT.

The chain carries TRBV4-1 and TRBJ1-5; 7 bases fit TRBD1. V dropped 1 base and J dropped 3; count of bases not matched to a gene: 9. The CDR3 length is 17 residues. Germline V gene lookup returns CDR1 MGHRA and CDR2 YSYEKL. In nucleotides, the CDR3 is TGCGCCAGCAGCCAAGTGGCCTTGGGACAGATCAATCAGCCCCAGCATTTT. This codes for CASSQVALGQINQPQHF.

This clone has just one count. The chain couples TRBV6-2 or TRBV6-3 to TRBJ1-1; possible D gene TRBD1, 6 bases. The length of the CDR3 is 14 residues. In germline, CDR1 is MNHEY, CDR2 SVGEGT. The V gene lost 4 bases and the J gene lost 4 bases, with 13 bases spanning the gap. The CDR3 here is CASSSRGGATEAFF. The CDR3 nucleotides read TGTGCCAGCAGTTCCCGGGGGGGGGCCACTGAAGCTTTCTTT.

J is TRBJ1-1 and V is TRBV9, with D possibly being TRBD1 (5 bases). Germline V lookup: CDR1 SGDLS, CDR2 YYNGEE. This CDR3 has 14 residues. The V end was cut by 4 bases, the J end by 4 bases, with 14 bases between. CDR3 sequence reads: CASSIQGWSTEAFF. The CDR3 DNA is TGTGCCAGCAGCATCCAGGGCTGGAGCACTGAAGCTTTCTTT.

This sequence joins TRBV9 and TRBJ2-3; TRBD2 matches at 13 bases. Germline V gene lookup returns CDR1 SGDLS and CDR2 YYNGEE. J lost 0 bases, V lost 0 bases, and 4 bases had no gene match. The CDR3 has 18 residues. CDR3: CASSVGLAGGLSTDTQYF. The CDR3 bases are TGTGCCAGCAGCGTAGGACTAGCGGGGGGTTTGAGCACAGATACGCAGTATTTT.

A word on this clone: A read error may account for a junction end that differs from germline. The rearrangement uses TRBV27 and TRBJ2-2; maybe TRBD2 (5 bases). The CDR3 length is 12 residues. The germline V gene has CDR1 MNHEY and CDR2 SMNVEV (reference sequence). The CDR3, as DNA: TGTGCCAGCAGGGGCGCGGACCGGGGAGCTGTTTTT. Translation: CASRGADRGAVF.

This chain uses TRBV7-7 with TRBJ2-2; 10 bases match TRBD2. Germline values: CDR1 SSHAT, CDR2 FNYEAQ (reference sequence). The CDR3 spans 15 residues. The V segment lost 8 bases and the J segment 5 bases; nucleotides outside the gene matches: 8. The CDR3 region has the DNA TGTGCCAGCTCTCCTTTAGCGGGGGGAACCGGGGAGCTGTTTTTT. Protein: CASSPLAGGTGELFF.

This chain uses TRBV5-5 with TRBJ1-6; 9 bases are shared with TRBD1. CDR3 length equals 14 residues. Germline lookup yields CDR1 SGHKS and CDR2 YYEKEE (reference sequence). The trim removed 4 bases at V and 8 bases at J, leaving 4 bases unmatched. CDR3 DNA sequence: TGTGCCAGCAGCGTTACAGGGGGCGATTCACCCCTCCACTTT. This sequence encodes CASSVTGGDSPLHF.

V gene TRBV7-2 combines with J gene TRBJ1-3; D is perhaps TRBD1 (5 bases). Trimming pared 5 bases from V and 8 bases from J, leaving 19 bases between. CDR3 length: 15 residues. Germline CDR1 SGHTA, CDR2 FQGNSA. The CDR3 DNA is TGTGCCAGCAGCCTACGGGGGGGAGTGAGTGACACCATATATTTT. The encoded protein is CASSLRGGVSDTIYF.

The chain uses TRBV28 and TRBJ2-3; TRBD2 aligns across 15 bases. Per germline, CDR1 MDHEN and CDR2 SYDVKM. Trimming at V came to 5 bases and at J to 2 bases, leaving 14 bases not matched to a gene. The CDR3 extends over 20 amino acids. DNA for the CDR3: TGTGCCAGCAGTGAAGGACTAGCGGGGGGGCGGGGTTCCTTCACAGATACGCAGTATTTT. It yields the protein CASSEGLAGGRGSFTDTQYF.

This clone was counted between two and nine times. This sequence joins TRBV9 and TRBJ2-1, with D possibly being TRBD2 (7 bases). The CDR3 runs to 14 residues. The V gene lost 7 bases and the J gene lost 4 bases, with 15 bases spanning the gap. CDR1 is SGDLS, CDR2 YYNGEE, per germline. The CDR3 protein is CASGRGGQYNEQFF. The CDR3 DNA sequence: TGTGCCAGCGGTAGGGGGGGCCAGTACAATGAGCAGTTCTTC.